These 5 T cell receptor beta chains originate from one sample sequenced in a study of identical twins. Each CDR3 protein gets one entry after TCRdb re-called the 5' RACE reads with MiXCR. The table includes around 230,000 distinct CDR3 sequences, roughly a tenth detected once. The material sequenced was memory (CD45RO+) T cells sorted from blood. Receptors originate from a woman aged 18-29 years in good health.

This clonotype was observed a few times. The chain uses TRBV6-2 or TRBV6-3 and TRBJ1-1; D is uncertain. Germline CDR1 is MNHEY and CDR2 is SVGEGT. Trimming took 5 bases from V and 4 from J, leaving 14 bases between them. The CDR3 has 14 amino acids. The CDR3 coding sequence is TGTGCCAGCAGTCTCCGGGCCCCAGGCACTGAAGCTTTCTTT. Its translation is CASSLRAPGTEAFF.

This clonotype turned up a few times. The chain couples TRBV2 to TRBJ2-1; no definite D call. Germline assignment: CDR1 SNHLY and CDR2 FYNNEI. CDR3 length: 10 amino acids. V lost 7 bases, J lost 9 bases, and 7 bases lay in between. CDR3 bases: TGTGCCAGCACCCCCAGTGAGCAGTTCTTC. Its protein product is CASTPSEQFF. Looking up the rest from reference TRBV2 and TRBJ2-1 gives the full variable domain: EPEVTQTPSHQVTQMGQEVILRCVPISNHLYFYWYRQILGQKVEFLVSFYNNEISEKSEIFDDQFSVERPDGSNFTLKIRSTKLEDSAMYFCASTPSEQFFGPGTRLTVL.

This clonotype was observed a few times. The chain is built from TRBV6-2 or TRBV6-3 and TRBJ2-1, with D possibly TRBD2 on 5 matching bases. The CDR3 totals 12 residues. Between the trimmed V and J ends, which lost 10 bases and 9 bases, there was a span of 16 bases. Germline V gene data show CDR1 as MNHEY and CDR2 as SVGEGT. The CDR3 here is CAIKARVGEQFF. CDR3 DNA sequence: TGTGCCATCAAAGCGAGGGTAGGTGAGCAGTTCTTC.

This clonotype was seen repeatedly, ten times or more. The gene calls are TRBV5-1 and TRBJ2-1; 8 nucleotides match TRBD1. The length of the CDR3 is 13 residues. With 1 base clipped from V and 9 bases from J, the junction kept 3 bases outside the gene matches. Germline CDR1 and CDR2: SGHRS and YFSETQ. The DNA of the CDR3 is TGCGCCAGCAGCTTGACAGGGGGACCTGAGCAGTTCTTC. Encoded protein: CASSLTGGPEQFF.

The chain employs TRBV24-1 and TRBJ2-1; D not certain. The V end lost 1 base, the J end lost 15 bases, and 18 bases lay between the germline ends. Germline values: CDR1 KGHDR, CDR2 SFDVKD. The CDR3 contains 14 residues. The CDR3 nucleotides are TGTGCCACCAGTGATTTATTCCAACCGCCGATTCTGTTCTTC. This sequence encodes CATSDLFQPPILFF.